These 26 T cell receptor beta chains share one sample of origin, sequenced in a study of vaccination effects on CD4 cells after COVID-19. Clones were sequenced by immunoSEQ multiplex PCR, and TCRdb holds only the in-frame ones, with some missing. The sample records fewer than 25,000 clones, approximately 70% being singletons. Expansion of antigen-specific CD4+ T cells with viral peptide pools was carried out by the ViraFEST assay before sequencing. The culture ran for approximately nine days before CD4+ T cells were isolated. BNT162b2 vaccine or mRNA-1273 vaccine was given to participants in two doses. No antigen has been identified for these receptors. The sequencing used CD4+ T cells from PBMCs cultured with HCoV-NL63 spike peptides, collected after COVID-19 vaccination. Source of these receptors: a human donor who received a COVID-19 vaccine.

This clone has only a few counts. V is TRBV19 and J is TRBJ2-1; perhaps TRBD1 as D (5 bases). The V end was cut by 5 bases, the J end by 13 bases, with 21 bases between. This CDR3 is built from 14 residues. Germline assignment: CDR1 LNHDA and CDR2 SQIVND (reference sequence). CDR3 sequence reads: CASSYLSGLEDQFF. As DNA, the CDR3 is TGTGCCAGTAGTTACCTTTCAGGGTTAGAGGATCAGTTCTTC. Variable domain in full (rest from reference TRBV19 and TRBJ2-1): DGGITQSPKYLFRKEGQNVTLSCEQNLNHDAMYWYRQDPGQGLRLIYYSQIVNDFQKGDIAEGYSVSREKKESFPLTVTSAQKNPTAFYLCASSYLSGLEDQFFGPGTRLTVL.

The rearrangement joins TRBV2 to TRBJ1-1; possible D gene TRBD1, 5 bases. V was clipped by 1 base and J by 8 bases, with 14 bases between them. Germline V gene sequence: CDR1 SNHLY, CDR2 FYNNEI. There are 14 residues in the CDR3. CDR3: CASSEGRQNIEAFF. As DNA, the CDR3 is TGTGCCAGCAGTGAAGGGAGACAGAACATAGAAGCTTTCTTT.

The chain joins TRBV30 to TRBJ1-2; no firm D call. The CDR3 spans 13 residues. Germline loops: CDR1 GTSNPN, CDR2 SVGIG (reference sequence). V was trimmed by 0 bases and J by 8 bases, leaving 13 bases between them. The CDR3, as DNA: TGTGCCTGGAGTGTAAAGGGAGTCGGCGGCTACACCTTC. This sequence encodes CAWSVKGVGGYTF. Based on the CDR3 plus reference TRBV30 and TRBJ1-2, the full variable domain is SQTIHQWPATLVQPVGSPLSLECTVEGTSNPNLYWYRQAAGRGLQLLFYSVGIGQISSEVPQNLSASRPQDRQFILSSKKLLLSDSGFYLCAWSVKGVGGYTFGSGTRLTVV.

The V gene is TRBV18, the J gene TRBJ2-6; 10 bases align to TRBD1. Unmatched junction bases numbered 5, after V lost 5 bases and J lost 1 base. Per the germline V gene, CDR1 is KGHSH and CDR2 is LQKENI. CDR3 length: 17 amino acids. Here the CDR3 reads CASSGDRGLSGANVLTF. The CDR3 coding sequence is TGTGCCAGCTCAGGTGACAGGGGGCTGTCTGGGGCCAACGTCCTGACTTTC.

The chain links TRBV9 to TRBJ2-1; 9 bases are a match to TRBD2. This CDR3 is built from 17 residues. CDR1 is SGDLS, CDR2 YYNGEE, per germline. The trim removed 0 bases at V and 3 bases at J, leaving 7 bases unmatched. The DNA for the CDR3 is TGTGCCAGCAGCGTAGACCCTAGCGGGAACGTCTACAATGAGCAGTTCTTC. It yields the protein CASSVDPSGNVYNEQFF.

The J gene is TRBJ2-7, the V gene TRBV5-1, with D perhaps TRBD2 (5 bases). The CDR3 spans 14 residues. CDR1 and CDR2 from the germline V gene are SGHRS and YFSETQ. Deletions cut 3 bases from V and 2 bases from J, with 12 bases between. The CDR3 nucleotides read TGCGCCAGCAGCTCGGGGATTGTCGCCTACGAGCAGTACTTC. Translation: CASSSGIVAYEQYF.

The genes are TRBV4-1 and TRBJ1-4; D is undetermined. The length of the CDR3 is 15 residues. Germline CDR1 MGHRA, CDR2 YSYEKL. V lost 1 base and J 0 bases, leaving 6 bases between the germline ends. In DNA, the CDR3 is TGCGCCAGCAGCCAAGCGAGCGCAACTAATGAAAAACTGTTTTTT. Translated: CASSQASATNEKLFF.

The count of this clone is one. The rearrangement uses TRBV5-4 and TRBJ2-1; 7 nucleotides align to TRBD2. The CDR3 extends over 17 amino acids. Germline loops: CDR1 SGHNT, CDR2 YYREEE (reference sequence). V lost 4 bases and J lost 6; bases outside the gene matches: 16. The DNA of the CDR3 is TGTGCCAGCAGCCCCGGGGGGAGCGGGTTCTCAACCAATGAGCAGTTCTTC. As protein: CASSPGGSGFSTNEQFF.

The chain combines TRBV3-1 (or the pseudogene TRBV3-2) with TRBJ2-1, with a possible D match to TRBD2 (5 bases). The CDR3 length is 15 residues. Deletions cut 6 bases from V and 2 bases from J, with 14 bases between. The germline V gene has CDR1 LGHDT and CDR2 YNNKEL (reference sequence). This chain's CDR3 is CASRAAGATYNEQFF. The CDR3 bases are TGTGCCAGCAGGGCGGCGGGCGCAACCTACAATGAGCAGTTCTTC.

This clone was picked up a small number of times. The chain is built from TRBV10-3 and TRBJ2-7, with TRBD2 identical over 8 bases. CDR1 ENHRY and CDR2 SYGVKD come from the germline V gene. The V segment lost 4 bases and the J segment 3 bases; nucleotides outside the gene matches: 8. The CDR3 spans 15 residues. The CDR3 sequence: CAISGAGVAVYEQYF. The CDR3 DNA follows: TGTGCCATCAGTGGAGCGGGGGTGGCTGTCTACGAGCAGTACTTC.

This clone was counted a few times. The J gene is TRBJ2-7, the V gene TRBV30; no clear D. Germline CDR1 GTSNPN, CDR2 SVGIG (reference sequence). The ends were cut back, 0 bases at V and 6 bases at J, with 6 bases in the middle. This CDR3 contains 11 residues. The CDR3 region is CAWSVFGEQYF. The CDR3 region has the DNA TGTGCCTGGAGTGTCTTCGGCGAGCAGTACTTC.

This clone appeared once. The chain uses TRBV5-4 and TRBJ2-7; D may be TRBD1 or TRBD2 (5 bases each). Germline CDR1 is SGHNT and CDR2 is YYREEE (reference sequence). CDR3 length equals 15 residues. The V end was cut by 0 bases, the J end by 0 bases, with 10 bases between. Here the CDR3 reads CASSLASGSSYEQYF. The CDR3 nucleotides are TGTGCCAGCAGCTTGGCGTCAGGGAGCTCCTACGAGCAGTACTTC. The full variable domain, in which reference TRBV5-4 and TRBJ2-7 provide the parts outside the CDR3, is ETGVTQSPTHLIKTRGQQVTLRCSSQSGHNTVSWYQQALGQGPQFIFQYYREEENGRGNFPPRFSGLQFPNYSSELNVNALELDDSALYLCASSLASGSSYEQYFGPGTRLTVT.

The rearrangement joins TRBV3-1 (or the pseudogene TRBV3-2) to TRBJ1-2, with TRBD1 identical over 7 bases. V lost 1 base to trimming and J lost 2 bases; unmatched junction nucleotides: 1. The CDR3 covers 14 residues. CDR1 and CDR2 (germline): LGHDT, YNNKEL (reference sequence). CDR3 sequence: CASSQGQGNYGYTF. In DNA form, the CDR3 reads TGTGCCAGCAGCCAAGGACAGGGCAACTATGGCTACACCTTC.

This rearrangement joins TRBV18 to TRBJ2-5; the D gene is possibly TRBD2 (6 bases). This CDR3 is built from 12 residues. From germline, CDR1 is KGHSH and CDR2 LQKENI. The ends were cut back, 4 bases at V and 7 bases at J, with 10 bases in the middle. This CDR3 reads CASSLRLGTQYF. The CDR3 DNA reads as TGTGCCAGCTCACTCCGACTAGGGACCCAGTACTTC.

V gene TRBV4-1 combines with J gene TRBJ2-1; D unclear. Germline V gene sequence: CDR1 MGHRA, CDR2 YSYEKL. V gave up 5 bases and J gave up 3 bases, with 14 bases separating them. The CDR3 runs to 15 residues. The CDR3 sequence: CASSILGSSYNEQFF. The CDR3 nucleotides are TGCGCCAGCAGCATCCTAGGATCTAGCTACAATGAGCAGTTCTTC.

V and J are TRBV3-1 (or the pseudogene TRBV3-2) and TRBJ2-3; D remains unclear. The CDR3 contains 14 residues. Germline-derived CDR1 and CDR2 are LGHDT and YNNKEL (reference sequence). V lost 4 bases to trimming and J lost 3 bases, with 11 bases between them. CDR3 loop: CASSPSRSTDTQYF. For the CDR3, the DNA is TGTGCCAGCAGCCCTAGTAGAAGTACAGATACGCAGTATTTT.

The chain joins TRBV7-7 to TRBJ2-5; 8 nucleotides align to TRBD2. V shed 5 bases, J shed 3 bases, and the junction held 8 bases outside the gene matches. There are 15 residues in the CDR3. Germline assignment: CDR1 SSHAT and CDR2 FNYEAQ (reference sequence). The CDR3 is CASSTGRGAKETQYF. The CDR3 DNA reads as TGTGCCAGCAGCACTGGGCGGGGGGCAAAAGAGACCCAGTACTTC.

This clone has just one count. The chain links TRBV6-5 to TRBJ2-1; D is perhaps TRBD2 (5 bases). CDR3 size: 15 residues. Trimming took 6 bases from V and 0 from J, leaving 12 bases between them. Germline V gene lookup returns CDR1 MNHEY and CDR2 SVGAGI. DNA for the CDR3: TGTGCCAGCAGCCTCCTAGGGAGCTCCTACAATGAGCAGTTCTTC. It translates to CASSLLGSSYNEQFF.

The CDR3 coding sequence is TGTGCCAGCAGCCGCGAACAGGGGGCATACGAGCAGTACTTC. The encoded protein is CASSREQGAYEQYF. This sequence joins TRBV25-1 and TRBJ2-7; 9 bases are shared with TRBD1. Germline loops: CDR1 MGHDK, CDR2 SYGVNS. Trimming removed 6 bases from V and 4 bases from J; junction bases left unmatched: 7. The CDR3 extends over 14 amino acids.

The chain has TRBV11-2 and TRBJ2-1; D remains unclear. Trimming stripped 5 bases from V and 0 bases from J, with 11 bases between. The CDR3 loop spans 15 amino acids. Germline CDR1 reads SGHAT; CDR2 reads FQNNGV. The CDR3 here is CASSPEFGSYNEQFF. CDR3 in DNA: TGTGCCAGCAGCCCCGAGTTCGGCTCCTACAATGAGCAGTTCTTC.

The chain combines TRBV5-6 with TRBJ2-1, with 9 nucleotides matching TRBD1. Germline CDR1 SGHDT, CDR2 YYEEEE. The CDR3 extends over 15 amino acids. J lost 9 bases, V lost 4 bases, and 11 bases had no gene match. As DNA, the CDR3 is TGTGCCAGCAGCCTCCGGGACAGGGACTCGGGTGAGCAGTTCTTC. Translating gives CASSLRDRDSGEQFF.

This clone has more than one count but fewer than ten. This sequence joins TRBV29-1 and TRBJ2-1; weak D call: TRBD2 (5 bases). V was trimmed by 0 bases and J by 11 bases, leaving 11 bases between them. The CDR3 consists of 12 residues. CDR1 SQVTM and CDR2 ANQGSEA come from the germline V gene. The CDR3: CSVEELGKKQFF. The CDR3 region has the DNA TGCAGCGTTGAAGAACTAGGTAAAAAGCAGTTCTTC.

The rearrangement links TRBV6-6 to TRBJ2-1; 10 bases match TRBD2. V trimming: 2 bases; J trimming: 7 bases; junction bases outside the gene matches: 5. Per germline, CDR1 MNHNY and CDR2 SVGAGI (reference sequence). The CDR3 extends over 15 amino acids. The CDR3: CASSYGTAGGNEQFF. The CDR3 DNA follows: TGTGCCAGCAGTTACGGGACAGCGGGGGGGAATGAGCAGTTCTTC.

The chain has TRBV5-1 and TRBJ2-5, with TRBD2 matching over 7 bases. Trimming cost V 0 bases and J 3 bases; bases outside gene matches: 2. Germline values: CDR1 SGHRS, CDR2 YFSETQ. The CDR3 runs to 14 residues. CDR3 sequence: CASSLALAEETQYF. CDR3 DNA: TGCGCCAGCAGCTTGGCGCTAGCGGAAGAGACCCAGTACTTC.

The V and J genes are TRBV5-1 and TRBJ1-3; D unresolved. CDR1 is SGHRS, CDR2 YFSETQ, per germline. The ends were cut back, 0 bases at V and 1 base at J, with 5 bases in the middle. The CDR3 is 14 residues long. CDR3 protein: CASSLDLSGNTIYF. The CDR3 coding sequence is TGCGCCAGCAGCTTGGACCTATCTGGAAACACCATATATTTT. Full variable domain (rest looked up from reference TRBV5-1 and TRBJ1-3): KAGVTQTPRYLIKTRGQQVTLSCSPISGHRSVSWYQQTPGQGLQFLFEYFSETQRNKGNFPGRFSGRQFSNSRSEMNVSTLELGDSALYLCASSLDLSGNTIYFGEGSWLTVV.

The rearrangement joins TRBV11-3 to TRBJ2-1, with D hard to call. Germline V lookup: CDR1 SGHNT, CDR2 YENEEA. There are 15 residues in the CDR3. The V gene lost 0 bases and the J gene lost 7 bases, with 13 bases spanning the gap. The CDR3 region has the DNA TGTGCCAGCAGCTTAGATCTTTATCCCATTAATGAGCAGTTCTTC. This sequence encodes CASSLDLYPINEQFF.